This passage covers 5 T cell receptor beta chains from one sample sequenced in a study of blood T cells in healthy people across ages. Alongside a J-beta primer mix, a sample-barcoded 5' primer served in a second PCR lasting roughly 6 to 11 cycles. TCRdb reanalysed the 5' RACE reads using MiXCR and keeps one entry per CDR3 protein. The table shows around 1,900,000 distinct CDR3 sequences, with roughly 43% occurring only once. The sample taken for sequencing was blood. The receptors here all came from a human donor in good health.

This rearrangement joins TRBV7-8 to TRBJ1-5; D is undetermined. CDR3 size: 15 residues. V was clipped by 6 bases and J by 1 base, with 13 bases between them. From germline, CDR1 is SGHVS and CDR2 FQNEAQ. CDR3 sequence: CASRSGIVSNQPQHF. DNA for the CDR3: TGTGCCAGCAGATCGGGTATAGTGAGCAATCAGCCCCAGCATTTT.

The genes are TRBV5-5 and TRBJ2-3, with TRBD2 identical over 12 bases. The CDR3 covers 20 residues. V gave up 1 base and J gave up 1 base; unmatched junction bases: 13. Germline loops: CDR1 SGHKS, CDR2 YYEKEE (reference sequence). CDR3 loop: CASSLNRLAGGVVGTDTQYF. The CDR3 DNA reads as TGTGCCAGCAGCTTGAATCGGCTAGCGGGGGGGGTTGTCGGCACAGATACGCAGTATTTT. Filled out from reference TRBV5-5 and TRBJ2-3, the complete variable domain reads DAGVTQSPTHLIKTRGQQVTLRCSPISGHKSVSWYQQVLGQGPQFIFQYYEKEERGRGNFPDRFSARQFPNYSSELNVNALLLGDSALYLCASSLNRLAGGVVGTDTQYFGPGTRLTVL.

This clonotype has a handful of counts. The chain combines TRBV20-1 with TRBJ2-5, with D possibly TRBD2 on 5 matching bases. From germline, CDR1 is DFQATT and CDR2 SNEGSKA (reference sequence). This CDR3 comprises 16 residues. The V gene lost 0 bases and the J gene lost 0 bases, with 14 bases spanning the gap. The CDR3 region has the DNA TGCAGTGCTAGAGATCAGGCTAGCTTACACCAAGAGACCCAGTACTTC. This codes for CSARDQASLHQETQYF.

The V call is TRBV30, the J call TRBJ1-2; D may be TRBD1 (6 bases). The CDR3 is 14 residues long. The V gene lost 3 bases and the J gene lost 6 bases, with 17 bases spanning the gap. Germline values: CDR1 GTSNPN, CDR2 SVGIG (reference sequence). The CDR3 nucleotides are TGTGCCTGGAGCCCGGACAGCGAATCCAATGGCTACACCTTC. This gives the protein CAWSPDSESNGYTF.

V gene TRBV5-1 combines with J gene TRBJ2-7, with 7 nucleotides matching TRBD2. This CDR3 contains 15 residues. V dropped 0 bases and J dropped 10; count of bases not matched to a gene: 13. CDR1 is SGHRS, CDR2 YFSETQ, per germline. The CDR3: CASSLASAGSNVQYF. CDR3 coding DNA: TGCGCCAGCAGCTTGGCCTCAGCGGGGTCGAACGTTCAGTACTTC.